The 25 T cell receptor beta chains below all came from one sample that was sequenced in a study of blood T cell repertoires in COVID-19. Method: immunoSEQ multiplex PCR; TCRdb's copy keeps in-frame clones and lacks some. This table holds approximately 290,000 clones, approximately 90% found once. The specimen sequenced was peripheral blood. All receptors come from a woman aged 25 to 39 with COVID-19, enrolled during active disease.

V gene TRBV6-2 or TRBV6-3 combines with J gene TRBJ1-5; D call uncertain. The CDR3 contains 17 residues. V shed 2 bases and J shed 4 bases, with 18 bases lying between them. Germline lookup yields CDR1 MNHEY and CDR2 SVGEGT. The CDR3 reads CASSYRLEGGANQPQHF. The CDR3 bases are TGTGCCAGCAGTTACCGCTTGGAGGGAGGTGCAAATCAGCCCCAGCATTTT.

V and J are TRBV28 and TRBJ1-6; 11 bases map to TRBD1. The V segment lost 10 bases and the J segment 5 bases; nucleotides outside the gene matches: 13. This CDR3 comprises 17 residues. From germline, CDR1 is MDHEN and CDR2 SYDVKM. The CDR3 loop is CATKQSGQGVHNSPLHF. The CDR3 DNA sequence: TGTGCCACCAAGCAATCGGGACAGGGGGTCCATAATTCACCCCTCCACTTT.

The CDR3 DNA reads TGTGCCTGTCTAGGACTAGGGGCAGCCACAGATACGCAGTATTTT. It codes for CACLGLGAATDTQYF. The V and J genes are TRBV30 and TRBJ2-3; TRBD2 agrees at 7 bases. CDR3 length: 15 amino acids. The germline CDR1 and CDR2 sequences are GTSNPN and SVGIG (reference sequence). V was pared by 6 bases and J by 2 bases, with 11 bases of the junction left unmatched.

The rearrangement uses TRBV7-2 and TRBJ2-2, with D possibly matching TRBD2 (6 bases). This CDR3 is 14 amino acids long. Germline CDR1 is SGHTA and CDR2 is FQGNSA. V lost 4 bases to trimming and J lost 7 bases, with 13 bases between them. The CDR3 DNA sequence: TGTGCCAGCAGCTCAAGACTAGTTGGCGGGGAGCTGTTTTTT. It codes for CASSSRLVGGELFF. The whole variable domain, filled in from reference TRBV7-2 and TRBJ2-2, reads GAGVSQSPSNKVTEKGKDVELRCDPISGHTALYWYRQSLGQGLEFLIYFQGNSAPDKSGLPSDRFSAERTGGSVSTLTIQRTQQEDSAVYLCASSSRLVGGELFFGEGSRLTVL.

The gene calls are TRBV27 and TRBJ2-3; no firm D call. The CDR3 totals 13 residues. The V end was cut by 5 bases, the J end by 2 bases, with 8 bases between. Germline lookup yields CDR1 MNHEY and CDR2 SMNVEV (reference sequence). The CDR3 region is CASSPRDTDTQYF. The CDR3 nucleotides read TGTGCCAGCAGTCCGAGAGACACAGATACGCAGTATTTT.

V gene TRBV11-3 combines with J gene TRBJ2-3; 7 bases agree with TRBD2. Unmatched junction bases numbered 10, after V lost 4 bases and J lost 3 bases. This CDR3 contains 16 residues. Germline loops: CDR1 SGHNT, CDR2 YENEEA. CDR3 residues: CASSSGRREGTDTQYF. The DNA of the CDR3 is TGTGCCAGCAGCTCCGGGAGGCGAGAGGGTACAGATACGCAGTATTTT.

The rearrangement joins TRBV11-3 to TRBJ2-3, with 8 bases fitting TRBD2. Trimming cost V 3 bases and J 4 bases; bases outside gene matches: 6. CDR3 length: 15 amino acids. The germline CDR1 and CDR2 sequences are SGHNT and YENEEA. CDR3 DNA: TGTGCCAGCAGCTTGGAGGGACTAGACGCAGATACGCAGTATTTT. It yields the protein CASSLEGLDADTQYF.

Written as DNA, the CDR3 is TGTGCCAGCAGTGTGGGGACAGGGGGCTGGAGGCAGCCCCAGCATTTT. Protein: CASSVGTGGWRQPQHF. V and J are TRBV28 and TRBJ1-5; 12 bases agree with TRBD1. Germline V gene lookup returns CDR1 MDHEN and CDR2 SYDVKM. The CDR3 consists of 16 residues. Trimming cost V 5 bases and J 7 bases; bases outside gene matches: 9.

The J gene is TRBJ2-1, the V gene TRBV7-2; 8 bases are a match to TRBD1. CDR1 is SGHTA, CDR2 FQGNSA, per germline. Trimming cost V 1 base and J 10 bases; bases outside gene matches: 6. This CDR3 contains 14 residues. As DNA, the CDR3 is TGTGCCAGCAGCTTAGGGGGACAGGATAGAGAGCAGTTCTTC. Its translation is CASSLGGQDREQFF.

V is TRBV11-2 and J is TRBJ1-1; D unclear. V shed 1 base and J shed 4 bases, with 10 bases lying between them. Germline loops: CDR1 SGHAT, CDR2 FQNNGV. The CDR3 covers 14 residues. In nucleotides, the CDR3 is TGTGCCAGCAGCTTAGTGAATAGTGCCACTGAAGCTTTCTTT. Translation: CASSLVNSATEAFF.

This chain links TRBV5-1 with TRBJ2-3; 9 nucleotides line up with TRBD1. The junction had 10 bases not matched to a gene; V was cut back by 4 bases and J by 4 bases. CDR1 SGHRS and CDR2 YFSETQ come from the germline V gene. This CDR3 comprises 16 residues. In DNA form, the CDR3 reads TGCGCCAGCAGCGACACCGGGACAGGGAGCGCAGATACGCAGTATTTT. It translates to CASSDTGTGSADTQYF.

The CDR3 DNA sequence: TGTGCCAGCAGCCAAGATCCGACATACAATGAGCAGTTCTTC. Protein product: CASSQDPTYNEQFF. The V call is TRBV4-2, the J call TRBJ2-1; no reliable D call. Per germline, CDR1 LGHNA and CDR2 YNFKEQ. This CDR3 is built from 14 residues. V dropped 0 bases and J dropped 4 bases, with 7 bases sitting between them.

The chain recombines TRBV2 with TRBJ2-1, with 8 nucleotides matching TRBD1. Germline V gene sequence: CDR1 SNHLY, CDR2 FYNNEI. There are 15 residues in the CDR3. Trimming at V came to 4 bases and at J to 3 bases, leaving 5 bases not matched to a gene. The CDR3, as DNA: TGTGCCAGCAGTGGACAGGGGCTCGGCTACAATGAGCAGTTCTTC. Translated, it gives CASSGQGLGYNEQFF. Complete variable domain (other parts from reference TRBV2 and TRBJ2-1): EPEVTQTPSHQVTQMGQEVILRCVPISNHLYFYWYRQILGQKVEFLVSFYNNEISEKSEIFDDQFSVERPDGSNFTLKIRSTKLEDSAMYFCASSGQGLGYNEQFFGPGTRLTVL.

This chain uses TRBV2 with TRBJ2-7; 12 positions match TRBD2. Losses at the gene ends were 2 bases for V and 5 bases for J; bases not matched to a gene: 4. The CDR3 contains 15 residues. Germline CDR1 is SNHLY and CDR2 is FYNNEI. The CDR3 DNA follows: TGTGCCAGCAGTGAAATGACTAGCGGGAGTAACGAGCAGTACTTC. It specifies CASSEMTSGSNEQYF. The whole variable domain, filled in from reference TRBV2 and TRBJ2-7, reads EPEVTQTPSHQVTQMGQEVILRCVPISNHLYFYWYRQILGQKVEFLVSFYNNEISEKSEIFDDQFSVERPDGSNFTLKIRSTKLEDSAMYFCASSEMTSGSNEQYFGPGTRLTVT.

The V call is TRBV7-9, the J call TRBJ2-3; D is possibly TRBD1 (5 bases). CDR1 is SEHNR, CDR2 FQNEAQ, per germline (reference sequence). This CDR3 is 15 amino acids long. The V end lost 2 bases, the J end lost 4 bases, and 13 bases lay between the germline ends. This CDR3 reads CASSLRLGVSDTQYF. The CDR3 region has the DNA TGTGCCAGCAGCTTAAGGTTAGGGGTTTCAGATACGCAGTATTTT.

The gene calls are TRBV12-3 or TRBV12-4 and TRBJ1-2, with D perhaps TRBD1 (6 bases). V was clipped by 7 bases and J by 2 bases, with 8 bases between them. The CDR3 spans 12 residues. CDR3 bases: TGTGCCAGCACCACAGGGAACTATGGCTACACCTTC. It specifies CASTTGNYGYTF.

The chain combines TRBV27 with TRBJ1-2; D remains unclear. Germline V gene sequence: CDR1 MNHEY, CDR2 SMNVEV (reference sequence). CDR3 length: 15 residues. The ends were cut back, 0 bases at V and 1 base at J, with 9 bases in the middle. The chain's CDR3 is CASSLSQKVNYGYTF. The CDR3 coding sequence is TGTGCCAGCAGTTTATCCCAGAAAGTTAACTATGGCTACACCTTC.

J is TRBJ2-1 and V is TRBV29-1, with TRBD1 identical over 8 bases. Germline-derived CDR1 and CDR2 are SQVTM and ANQGSEA. V was clipped by 3 bases and J by 4 bases; unmatched bases: 8. The CDR3 consists of 15 residues. CDR3 sequence (DNA): TGCAGCGTTGATAGGTTTGGGACAGGTTACAATGAGCAGTTCTTC. It is translated as CSVDRFGTGYNEQFF.

This clone was detected a few times. J is TRBJ2-5 and V is TRBV3-1 (or the pseudogene TRBV3-2); 12 nucleotides line up with TRBD2. J gave up 5 bases and V 10 bases, and 5 bases lay outside the gene matches. The V gene's germline CDR1 is LGHDT and CDR2 YNNKEL (reference sequence). The CDR3 spans 13 residues. This CDR3 is CATRLAGGETQYF. The CDR3 DNA reads TGTGCCACCCGCCTAGCGGGAGGGGAGACCCAGTACTTC.

V is TRBV28 and J is TRBJ2-7; 11 bases agree with TRBD2. V shed 3 bases, J shed 6 bases, and the junction held 7 bases outside the gene matches. The CDR3 has 15 residues. In germline, CDR1 is MDHEN, CDR2 SYDVKM. CDR3 amino acids: CASSLTSGNPSEQYF. The CDR3, as DNA: TGTGCCAGCAGTTTGACTAGCGGGAACCCTAGCGAGCAGTACTTC.

The chain combines TRBV21-1 with TRBJ2-2; the table's D call, TRBD2, was not checked against the DNA. TRBV21-1 is deemed a pseudogene. This CDR3 region has 20 residues. For the CDR3, the DNA is TGTGCCAGCAGCAAGAGGGAGCTAGCGGGAGTTAACACGAACACCGGGGAGCTGTTTTTT. This codes for CASSKRELAGVNTNTGELFF.

The chain combines TRBV2 with TRBJ2-1; TRBD2 aligns across 13 bases. CDR1 is SNHLY and CDR2 is FYNNEI in the germline V gene. The CDR3 is 15 residues long. V lost 6 bases and J lost 4; bases outside the gene matches: 3. The CDR3 coding sequence is TGTGCCAGCAGCGGACTAGCGGGAGAATACAATGAGCAGTTCTTC. This sequence encodes CASSGLAGEYNEQFF.

The CDR3 loop reads CASSSEGQGAGQPQHF. Here the CDR3 DNA reads TGTGCCAGCAGCTCTGAGGGACAGGGGGCAGGTCAGCCCCAGCATTTT. The chain combines TRBV7-9 with TRBJ1-5; 12 positions match TRBD1. Losses at the gene ends were 4 bases for V and 6 bases for J; bases not matched to a gene: 7. The CDR3 spans 16 residues. CDR1 and CDR2 from the germline V gene are SEHNR and FQNEAQ (reference sequence).

V is TRBV4-1 and J is TRBJ2-5; tentative D call: TRBD1 (5 bases). Germline V gene data show CDR1 as MGHRA and CDR2 as YSYEKL. Trimming stripped 1 base from V and 3 bases from J, with 15 bases between. The CDR3 has 16 residues. The DNA for the CDR3 is TGCGCCAGCAGCCAAGGCCGACAGATATCGGAAGAGACCCAGTACTTC. Amino acids: CASSQGRQISEETQYF.

DNA of the CDR3: TGTGCCAGCAGTTTAGGCAGACAAGAGACCCAGTACTTC. It encodes CASSLGRQETQYF. This sequence joins TRBV27 and TRBJ2-5; no clear D. V was cut by 2 bases and J by 2 bases, with 6 bases left in between. The CDR3 length is 13 residues. The V gene's germline CDR1 is MNHEY and CDR2 SMNVEV (reference sequence).